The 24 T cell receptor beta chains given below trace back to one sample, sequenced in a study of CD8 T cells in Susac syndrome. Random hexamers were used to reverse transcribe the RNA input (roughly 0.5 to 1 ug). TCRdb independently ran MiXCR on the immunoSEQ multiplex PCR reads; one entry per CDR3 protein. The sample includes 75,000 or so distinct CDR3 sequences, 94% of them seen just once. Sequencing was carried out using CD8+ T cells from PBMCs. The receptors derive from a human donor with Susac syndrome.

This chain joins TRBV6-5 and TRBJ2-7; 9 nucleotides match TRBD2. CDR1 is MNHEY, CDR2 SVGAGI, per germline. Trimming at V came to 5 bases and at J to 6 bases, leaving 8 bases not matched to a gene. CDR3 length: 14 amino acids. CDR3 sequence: CASSLAGWAGEQYF. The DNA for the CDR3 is TGTGCCAGCAGTCTAGCGGGATGGGCGGGCGAGCAGTACTTC.

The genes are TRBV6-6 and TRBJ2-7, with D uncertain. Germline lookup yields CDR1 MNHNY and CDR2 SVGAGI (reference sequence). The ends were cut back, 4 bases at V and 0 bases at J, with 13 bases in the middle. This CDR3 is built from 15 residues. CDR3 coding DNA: TGTGCCAGCAGTTCTCATATGGGTTACTCCTACGAGCAGTACTTC. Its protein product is CASSSHMGYSYEQYF.

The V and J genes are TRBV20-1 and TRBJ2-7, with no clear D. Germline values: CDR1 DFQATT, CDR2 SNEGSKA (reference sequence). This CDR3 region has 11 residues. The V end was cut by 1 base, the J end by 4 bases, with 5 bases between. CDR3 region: CSARAEYEQYF. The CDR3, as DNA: TGCAGTGCTAGAGCAGAATACGAGCAGTACTTC.

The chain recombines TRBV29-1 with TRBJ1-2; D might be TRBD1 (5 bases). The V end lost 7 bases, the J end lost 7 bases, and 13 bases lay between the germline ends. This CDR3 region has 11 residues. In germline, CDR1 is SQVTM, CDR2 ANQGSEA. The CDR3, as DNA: TGCAGCGGGGGACGAGAGTTTGGCTACACCTTC. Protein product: CSGGREFGYTF.

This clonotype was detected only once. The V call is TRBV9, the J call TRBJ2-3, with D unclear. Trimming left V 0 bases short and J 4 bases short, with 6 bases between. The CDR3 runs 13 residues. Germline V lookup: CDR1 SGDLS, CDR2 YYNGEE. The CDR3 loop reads CASSVDKADTQYF. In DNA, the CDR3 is TGTGCCAGCAGCGTAGATAAGGCAGATACGCAGTATTTT.

DNA for the CDR3: TGCAGTGCTAGTTGGCTAGCGGGGAATGAGCAGTTCTTC. This codes for CSASWLAGNEQFF. J is TRBJ2-1 and V is TRBV20-1, with 9 bases lining up with TRBD2. The junction had 4 bases not matched to a gene; V was cut back by 3 bases and J by 7 bases. The CDR3 consists of 13 residues. The germline V gene encodes CDR1 DFQATT and CDR2 SNEGSKA (reference sequence).

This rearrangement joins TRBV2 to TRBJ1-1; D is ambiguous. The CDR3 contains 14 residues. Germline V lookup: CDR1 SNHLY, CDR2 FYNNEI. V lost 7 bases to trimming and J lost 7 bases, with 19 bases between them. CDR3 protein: CASISGPPAREAFF. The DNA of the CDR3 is TGTGCCAGCATCTCCGGGCCGCCGGCCCGTGAAGCTTTCTTT.

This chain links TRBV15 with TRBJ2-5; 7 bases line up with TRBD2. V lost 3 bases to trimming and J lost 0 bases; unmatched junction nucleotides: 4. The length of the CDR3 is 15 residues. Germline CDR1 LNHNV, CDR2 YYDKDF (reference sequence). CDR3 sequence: CATSRGRGDQETQYF. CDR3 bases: TGTGCCACCAGCAGGGGACGGGGGGACCAAGAGACCCAGTACTTC.

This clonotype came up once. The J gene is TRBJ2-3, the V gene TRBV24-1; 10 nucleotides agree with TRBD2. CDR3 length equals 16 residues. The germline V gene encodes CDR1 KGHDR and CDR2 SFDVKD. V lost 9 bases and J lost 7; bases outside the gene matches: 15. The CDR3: CATGQRSSGRSNTQYF. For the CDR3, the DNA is TGTGCCACCGGCCAGAGATCTAGCGGGAGATCAAATACGCAGTATTTT.

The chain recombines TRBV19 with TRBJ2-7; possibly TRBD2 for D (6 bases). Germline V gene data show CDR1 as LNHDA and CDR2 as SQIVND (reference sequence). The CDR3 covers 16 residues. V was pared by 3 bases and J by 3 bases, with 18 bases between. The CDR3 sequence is CASSIFGTPQIYEQYF. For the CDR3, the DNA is TGTGCCAGTAGTATCTTTGGGACTCCACAAATCTACGAGCAGTACTTC.

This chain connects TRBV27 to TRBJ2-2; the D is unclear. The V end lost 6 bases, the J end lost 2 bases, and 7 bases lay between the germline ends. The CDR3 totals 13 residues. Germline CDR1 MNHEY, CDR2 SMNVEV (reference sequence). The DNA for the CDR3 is TGTGCCAGCAGCGATCCCAACACCGGGGAGCTGTTTTTT. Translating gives CASSDPNTGELFF.

This CDR3 reads CASSPAVSYEQYF. The CDR3 nucleotides are TGTGCCAGCAGCCCTGCAGTTTCCTACGAGCAGTACTTC. J is TRBJ2-7 and V is TRBV3-1; D ambiguous. Trimming cost V 4 bases and J 1 base, with 8 bases left between them. The CDR3 spans 13 residues. From germline, CDR1 is LGHDT and CDR2 YNNKEL (reference sequence).

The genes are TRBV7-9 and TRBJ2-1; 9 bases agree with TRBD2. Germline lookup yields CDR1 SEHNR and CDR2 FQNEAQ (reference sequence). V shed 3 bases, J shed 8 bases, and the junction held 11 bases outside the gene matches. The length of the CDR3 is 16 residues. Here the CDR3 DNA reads TGTGCCAGCAGCTTGTCTGTTAGCGGGGGAGGCCATGAGCAGTTCTTC. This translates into CASSLSVSGGGHEQFF.

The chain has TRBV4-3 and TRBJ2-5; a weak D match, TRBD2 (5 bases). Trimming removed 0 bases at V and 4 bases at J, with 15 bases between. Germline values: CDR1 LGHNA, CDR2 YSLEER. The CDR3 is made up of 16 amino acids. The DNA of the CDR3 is TGCGCCAGCAGCCAAGATAAGTGGGGAGACGGAGAGACCCAGTACTTC. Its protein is CASSQDKWGDGETQYF.

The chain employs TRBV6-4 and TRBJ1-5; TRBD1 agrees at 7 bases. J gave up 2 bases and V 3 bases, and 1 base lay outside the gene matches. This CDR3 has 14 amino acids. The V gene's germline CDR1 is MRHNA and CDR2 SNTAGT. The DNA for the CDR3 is TGTGCCAGCAGTGAAACAGGGGGCAATCAGCCCCAGCATTTT. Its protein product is CASSETGGNQPQHF.

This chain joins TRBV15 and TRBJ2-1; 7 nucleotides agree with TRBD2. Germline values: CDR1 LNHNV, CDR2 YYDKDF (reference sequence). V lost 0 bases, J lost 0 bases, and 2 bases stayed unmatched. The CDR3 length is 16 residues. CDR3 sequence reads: CATSRDPGGSYNEQFF. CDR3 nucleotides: TGTGCCACCAGCAGAGATCCGGGGGGCTCCTACAATGAGCAGTTCTTC.

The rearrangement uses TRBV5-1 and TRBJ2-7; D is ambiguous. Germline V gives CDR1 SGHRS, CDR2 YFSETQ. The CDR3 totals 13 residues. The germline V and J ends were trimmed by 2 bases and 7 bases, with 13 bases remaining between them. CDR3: CASSFLDAEEQYF. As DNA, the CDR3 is TGCGCCAGCAGCTTTCTGGACGCAGAGGAGCAGTACTTC.

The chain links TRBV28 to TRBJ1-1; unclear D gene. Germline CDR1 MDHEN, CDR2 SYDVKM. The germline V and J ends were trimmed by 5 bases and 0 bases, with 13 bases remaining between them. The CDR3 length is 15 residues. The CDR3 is CASSPPGVMNTEAFF. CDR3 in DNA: TGTGCCAGCAGTCCCCCGGGAGTCATGAACACTGAAGCTTTCTTT.

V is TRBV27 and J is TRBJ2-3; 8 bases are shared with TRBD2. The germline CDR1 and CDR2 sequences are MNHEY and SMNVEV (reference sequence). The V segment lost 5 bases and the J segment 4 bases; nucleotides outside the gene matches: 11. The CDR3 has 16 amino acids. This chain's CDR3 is CASSPSGLDNPDTQYF. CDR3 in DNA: TGTGCCAGCAGTCCCTCGGGACTAGATAACCCAGATACGCAGTATTTT.

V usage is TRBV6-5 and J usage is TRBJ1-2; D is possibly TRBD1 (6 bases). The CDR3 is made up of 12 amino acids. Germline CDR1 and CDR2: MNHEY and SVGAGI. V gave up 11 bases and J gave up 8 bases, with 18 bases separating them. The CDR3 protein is CASKGGPIGYTF. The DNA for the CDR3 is TGTGCCTCCAAGGGGGGGCCTATCGGCTACACCTTC.

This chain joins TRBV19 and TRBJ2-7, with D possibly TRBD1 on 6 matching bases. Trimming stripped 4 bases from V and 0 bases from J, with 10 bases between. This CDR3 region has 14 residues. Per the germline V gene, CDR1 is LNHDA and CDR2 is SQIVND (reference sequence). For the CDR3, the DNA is TGTGCCAGTAGTAATCAGGGGACCTCCTACGAGCAGTACTTC. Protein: CASSNQGTSYEQYF.

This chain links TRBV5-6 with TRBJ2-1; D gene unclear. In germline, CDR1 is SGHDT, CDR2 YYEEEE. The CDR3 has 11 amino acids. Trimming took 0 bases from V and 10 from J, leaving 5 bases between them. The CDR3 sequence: CASSLGWEQFF. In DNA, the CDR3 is TGTGCCAGCAGCTTGGGTTGGGAGCAGTTCTTC.

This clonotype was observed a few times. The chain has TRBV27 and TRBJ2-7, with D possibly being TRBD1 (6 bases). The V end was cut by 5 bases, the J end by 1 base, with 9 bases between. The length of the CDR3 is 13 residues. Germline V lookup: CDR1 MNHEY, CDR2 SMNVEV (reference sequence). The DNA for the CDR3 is TGTGCCAGCAGTCCGGACAGTTCCTACGAGCAGTACTTC. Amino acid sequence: CASSPDSSYEQYF.

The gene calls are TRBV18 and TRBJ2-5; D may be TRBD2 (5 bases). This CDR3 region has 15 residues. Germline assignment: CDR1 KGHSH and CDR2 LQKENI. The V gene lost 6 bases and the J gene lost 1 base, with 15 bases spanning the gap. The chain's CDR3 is CASSLEAAPQETQYF. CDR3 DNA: TGTGCCAGCTCCTTGGAAGCGGCACCCCAAGAGACCCAGTACTTC.